One and the same sample provided the 17 T cell receptor beta chains below, sequenced in a study of brain T cells in children with intractable seizures. Clones were read by immunoSEQ multiplex PCR, and TCRdb kept only the in-frame ones, dropping some. Counted here are about 350,000 clones, more than 85% occurring once; the ten biggest clones make up 4.5% to 7%. Time point reported: blood from clinic visit 5 months post-surgery; TSC patient then seizure free. The specimen comprised peripheral blood, sampled less than 6 months after surgery. All receptors derive from a boy younger than two with tuberous sclerosis and intractable seizures.

The V and J genes are TRBV11-3 and TRBJ2-7, with D tentatively TRBD1 or TRBD2 (5 bases each). CDR1 and CDR2 from the germline V gene are SGHNT and YENEEA. The CDR3 totals 14 residues. V lost 7 bases, J lost 1 base, and 14 bases lay in between. CDR3 in DNA: TGTGCCAGCACCCCCCGGGACGTGTCCTACGAGCAGTACTTC. Its protein product is CASTPRDVSYEQYF. The whole variable domain, remainder taken from reference TRBV11-3 and TRBJ2-7, is EAGVVQSPRYKIIEKKQPVAFWCNPISGHNTLYWYLQNLGQGPELLIRYENEEAVDDSQLPKDRFSAERLKGVDSTLKIQPAELGDSAVYLCASTPRDVSYEQYFGPGTRLTVT.

The CDR3 DNA is TGCGCCAGCAGCCGGGTCCCCGGGCCGAACTACGAGCAGTACTTC. Translated, it gives CASSRVPGPNYEQYF. V gene TRBV4-1 combines with J gene TRBJ2-7; D not certain. Trimming took 4 bases from V and 3 from J, leaving 16 bases between them. Germline-derived CDR1 and CDR2 are MGHRA and YSYEKL. The CDR3 has 15 residues.

This chain joins TRBV15 and TRBJ1-1; unclear D gene. The germline V and J ends were trimmed by 0 bases and 2 bases, with 10 bases remaining between them. The CDR3 is 15 residues long. CDR1 and CDR2 (germline): LNHNV, YYDKDF (reference sequence). The CDR3 sequence is CATSRDYAFNTEAFF. CDR3 bases: TGTGCCACCAGCAGAGACTATGCCTTTAACACTGAAGCTTTCTTT.

The chain employs TRBV4-1 and TRBJ2-3; no definite D call. Trimming cost V 1 base and J 3 bases, with 14 bases left between them. This CDR3 contains 16 residues. Germline loops: CDR1 MGHRA, CDR2 YSYEKL. The CDR3: CASSQGSSVGTDTQYF. CDR3 DNA: TGCGCCAGCAGCCAAGGATCCTCTGTGGGGACAGATACGCAGTATTTT.

V gene TRBV4-1 combines with J gene TRBJ2-7; D may be TRBD1 or TRBD2 (6 bases each). The CDR3 covers 17 residues. Looked up from germline, CDR1 is MGHRA and CDR2 is YSYEKL. Trimming shortened V by 2 bases and J by 3 bases, and 20 bases separated the two germline ends. CDR3: CASSQKSPLGGFYEQYF. The CDR3 nucleotides read TGCGCCAGCAGCCAAAAAAGCCCTCTCGGGGGCTTCTACGAGCAGTACTTC.

V and J are TRBV7-8 and TRBJ2-3; 8 bases fit TRBD1. Germline V gene data show CDR1 as SGHVS and CDR2 as FQNEAQ. The trim removed 7 bases at V and 5 bases at J, leaving 14 bases unmatched. The CDR3 contains 16 residues. CDR3 DNA sequence: TGTGCCAGCAAAAAAACCAGGACAGGGAGTAAAGATACGCAGTATTTT. Translation: CASKKTRTGSKDTQYF. Using reference TRBV7-8 and TRBJ2-3 for the parts outside the CDR3, the full variable domain is GAGVSQSPRYKVAKRGQDVALRCDPISGHVSLFWYQQALGQGPEFLTYFQNEAQLDKSGLPSDRFFAERPEGSVSTLKIQRTQQEDSAVYLCASKKTRTGSKDTQYFGPGTRLTVL.

The chain links TRBV19 to TRBJ1-4; TRBD1 agrees at 8 bases. Germline V gives CDR1 LNHDA, CDR2 SQIVND (reference sequence). Trimming cost V 3 bases and J 3 bases; bases outside gene matches: 9. This CDR3 spans 17 amino acids. CDR3 sequence (DNA): TGTGCCAGTAGTATGGGTTCAGGGGGCAACGCTAATGAAAAACTGTTTTTT. Protein product: CASSMGSGGNANEKLFF.

The CDR3 protein is CASSLESSYEQYF. The CDR3 DNA is TGTGCCAGCAGCTTAGAGTCCTCCTACGAGCAGTACTTC. The V call is TRBV7-9, the J call TRBJ2-7; D uncertain. In germline, CDR1 is SEHNR, CDR2 FQNEAQ (reference sequence). CDR3 length equals 13 residues. V was clipped by 1 base and J by 0 bases, with 4 bases between them.

This chain uses TRBV6-5 with TRBJ2-7; TRBD2 agrees at 7 bases. V dropped 4 bases and J dropped 0; count of bases not matched to a gene: 6. CDR3 size: 15 residues. Germline V gene sequence: CDR1 MNHEY, CDR2 SVGAGI. The CDR3 nucleotides read TGTGCCAGCAGTTCCAGCGGGATAATCTCCTACGAGCAGTACTTC. Residues: CASSSSGIISYEQYF.

V and J are TRBV6-6 and TRBJ1-1, with D perhaps TRBD1 (6 bases). CDR3 size: 14 residues. The germline V gene encodes CDR1 MNHNY and CDR2 SVGAGI (reference sequence). The ends were cut back, 4 bases at V and 0 bases at J, with 9 bases in the middle. CDR3 nucleotide sequence: TGTGCCAGCAGTTTTACAGGGTTGAACACTGAAGCTTTCTTT. Encoded protein: CASSFTGLNTEAFF.

This chain joins TRBV19 and TRBJ2-7; TRBD1 is a possible D gene (7 bases). V was trimmed by 6 bases and J by 4 bases, leaving 19 bases between them. Germline V lookup: CDR1 LNHDA, CDR2 SQIVND (reference sequence). The CDR3 loop spans 15 amino acids. The DNA of the CDR3 is TGTGCCAGTAGCACACAGGGGACTGGACCGTACGAGCAGTACTTC. It encodes CASSTQGTGPYEQYF.

The chain combines TRBV2 with TRBJ2-3; a possible D gene is TRBD2 (6 bases). The length of the CDR3 is 14 residues. Germline-derived CDR1 and CDR2 are SNHLY and FYNNEI. Between the trimmed V and J ends, which lost 6 bases and 6 bases, there was a span of 16 bases. DNA of the CDR3: TGTGCCAGCAGGCGGTGGGGGGTGGAGGATACGCAGTATTTT. Its translation: CASRRWGVEDTQYF.

The rearrangement links TRBV18 to TRBJ2-1; D remains unclear. Per germline, CDR1 KGHSH and CDR2 LQKENI. The V end lost 3 bases, the J end lost 4 bases, and 22 bases lay between the germline ends. This CDR3 comprises 18 residues. Written as DNA, the CDR3 is TGTGCCAGCTCACCCCGAGCTCTTTTCAGCTTTGGGTACAATGAGCAGTTCTTC. Translating it yields CASSPRALFSFGYNEQFF.

The rearrangement uses TRBV6-1 and TRBJ2-3, with 11 bases matching TRBD2. The V gene end was trimmed by 4 bases and the J gene end by 3 bases; junction bases not matched to a gene: 6. Germline V gene lookup returns CDR1 MNHNS and CDR2 SASEGT. The CDR3 has 16 residues. In DNA, the CDR3 is TGTGCCAGCAGTGTTTTAGCGGGGGGGAGAACAGATACGCAGTATTTT. The encoded protein is CASSVLAGGRTDTQYF.

The chain joins TRBV28 to TRBJ2-1; possibly TRBD1 for D (6 bases). This CDR3 has 16 amino acids. The germline gives CDR1 MDHEN, CDR2 SYDVKM. Trimming cost V 6 bases and J 0 bases, with 15 bases left between them. The CDR3 bases are TGTGCCAGCAGAACGACAGGATTAACCTCCTACAATGAGCAGTTCTTC. Encoded protein: CASRTTGLTSYNEQFF.

The chain is built from TRBV25-1 and TRBJ1-2, with D uncertain. CDR1 and CDR2 from the germline V gene are MGHDK and SYGVNS. This CDR3 contains 12 residues. V lost 2 bases and J 4 bases, leaving 5 bases between the germline ends. The CDR3 loop is CASSEPRYGYTF. The DNA for the CDR3 is TGTGCCAGCAGTGAACCCCGCTATGGCTACACCTTC.

The chain recombines TRBV2 with TRBJ2-1, with a possible D match to TRBD1 (5 bases). V was shortened by 4 bases and J by 0 bases, with 13 bases between the two germline ends. This CDR3 spans 16 amino acids. Germline-derived CDR1 and CDR2 are SNHLY and FYNNEI. The CDR3 sequence is CASSVGQASSYNEQFF. The DNA for the CDR3 is TGTGCCAGCAGTGTGGGGCAGGCCAGCTCCTACAATGAGCAGTTCTTC.